Listed here are 27 T cell receptor beta chains from one sample, sequenced in a study of shared clonotypes between healthy human individuals. Terminally differentiated effector memory CD45RA+ cells were excluded by CCR7 positive selection of CD45RO-negative cells. TCRdb's table, derived via immunoSEQ multiplex PCR, lists solely in-frame clones and lacks some. The sample yields more than 2 million clones, about 95% seen once. Sequenced material: naive CD8+ T cells sorted from blood. The receptors shown here come from a man younger than 35 in good health.

The gene calls are TRBV2 and TRBJ1-1; 8 nucleotides line up with TRBD1. Germline CDR1 and CDR2: SNHLY and FYNNEI. This CDR3 region has 13 residues. V lost 6 bases, J lost 4 bases, and 4 bases stayed unmatched. In DNA, the CDR3 is TGTGCCAGCAGCCAGGGGGCGAGCACTGAAGCTTTCTTT. It yields the protein CASSQGASTEAFF. The full variable domain, its missing parts supplied by reference TRBV2 and TRBJ1-1, is EPEVTQTPSHQVTQMGQEVILRCVPISNHLYFYWYRQILGQKVEFLVSFYNNEISEKSEIFDDQFSVERPDGSNFTLKIRSTKLEDSAMYFCASSQGASTEAFFGQGTRLTVV.

This clone was observed once. The same CDR3 is also encoded by other DNA sequences in this sample. The chain uses TRBV4-1 and TRBJ2-7, with 10 bases matching TRBD2. V lost 2 bases to trimming and J lost 4 bases; unmatched junction nucleotides: 2. Germline V gives CDR1 MGHRA, CDR2 YSYEKL. The CDR3 length is 14 residues. This CDR3 reads CASSQTSGTYEQYF. As DNA, the CDR3 is TGCGCCAGCAGCCAAACTAGCGGGACTTACGAGCAGTACTTC.

V and J are TRBV4-3 and TRBJ1-2; 7 bases fit TRBD1. This CDR3 spans 15 amino acids. The V segment lost 4 bases and the J segment 8 bases; nucleotides outside the gene matches: 13. Germline lookup yields CDR1 LGHNA and CDR2 YSLEER. CDR3 DNA: TGCGCCAGCAGCCTCGAATTTGACAGGGAAGGCGGCTACACCTTC. It specifies CASSLEFDREGGYTF.

CDR3 nucleotides: TGCGCCAGCAGCCTCCGGGACAGGGATTTTGAGACCCAGTACTTC. This encodes CASSLRDRDFETQYF. V and J are TRBV4-1 and TRBJ2-5, with 9 bases fitting TRBD1. The germline V gene has CDR1 MGHRA and CDR2 YSYEKL. The V segment lost 4 bases and the J segment 5 bases; nucleotides outside the gene matches: 8. The length of the CDR3 is 15 residues.

This chain links TRBV4-3 with TRBJ2-7; D is ambiguous. The CDR3 consists of 13 residues. Per the germline V gene, CDR1 is LGHNA and CDR2 is YSLEER. Written as DNA, the CDR3 is TGCGCTAACGACGAGGACCTTACCTACGAGCAGTACTTC. Amino acids: CANDEDLTYEQYF.

Concerning this clone itself: Other DNA sequences within the sample encode an identical CDR3. The CDR3 region has the DNA TGCGCCAGCAGCCAGGACAGGGGTCTCTACGAGCAGTACTTC. Amino acid sequence: CASSQDRGLYEQYF. The chain uses TRBV4-1 and TRBJ2-7; 9 bases are a match to TRBD1. Germline CDR1 and CDR2: MGHRA and YSYEKL. This CDR3 has 14 amino acids. V lost 3 bases to trimming and J lost 3 bases; unmatched junction nucleotides: 3.

The V and J genes are TRBV9 and TRBJ2-1, with 7 positions matching TRBD1. The J segment lost 10 bases and the V segment lost 2 bases, leaving 9 bases of the junction unmatched. The germline CDR1 and CDR2 sequences are SGDLS and YYNGEE. The CDR3 consists of 14 residues. DNA for the CDR3: TGTGCCAGCAGCGTTCCAGACAGGGAAGACGAGCAGTTCTTC. It translates to CASSVPDREDEQFF.

This clone has only a few counts. V usage is TRBV27 and J usage is TRBJ1-5; 7 bases are a match to TRBD1. This CDR3 has 14 amino acids. Trimming cost V 6 bases and J 7 bases; bases outside gene matches: 9. Germline CDR1 is MNHEY and CDR2 is SMNVEV (reference sequence). DNA of the CDR3: TGTGCCAGCAGGGGACAGACGAGAGGACAGCCCCAGCATTTT. Its protein is CASRGQTRGQPQHF.

J is TRBJ1-5 and V is TRBV18; D might be TRBD1 (5 bases). Deletions cut 2 bases from V and 6 bases from J, with 17 bases between. CDR3 length equals 16 residues. Germline V CDR1 and CDR2: KGHSH, LQKENI. In DNA form, the CDR3 reads TGTGCCAGCTCACCAACGGGGGACGGGGGAGTTCAGCCCCAGCATTTT. Translating gives CASSPTGDGGVQPQHF.

Only one count was recorded for this clone. J is TRBJ2-5 and V is TRBV27, with 10 bases fitting TRBD1. Germline values: CDR1 MNHEY, CDR2 SMNVEV (reference sequence). The V and J ends lost 1 base and 1 base, in that order; junction bases with no gene match: 3. The CDR3 sequence is 16 residues long. CDR3 coding DNA: TGTGCCAGCAGTTTATTGGGACAGGGGACCCAAGAGACCCAGTACTTC. Protein: CASSLLGQGTQETQYF.

The chain carries TRBV6-1 and TRBJ2-7; D might be TRBD1 or TRBD2, each matching 5 bases. Germline-derived CDR1 and CDR2 are MNHNS and SASEGT. V was pared by 2 bases and J by 3 bases, with 14 bases between. The CDR3 runs to 15 residues. CDR3 in amino acids: CASSEHQGAYYEQYF. CDR3 in DNA: TGTGCCAGCAGTGAACATCAGGGAGCCTACTACGAGCAGTACTTC.

The V call is TRBV11-2, the J call TRBJ2-4; D possibly corresponds to TRBD1 (6 bases). CDR1 SGHAT and CDR2 FQNNGV come from the germline V gene. The CDR3 loop spans 15 amino acids. V was pared by 5 bases and J by 5 bases, with 16 bases between. In nucleotides, the CDR3 is TGTGCCAGCAGCCCAGAGGGGTGGACAGAAAACATTCAGTACTTC. This translates into CASSPEGWTENIQYF.

The genes are TRBV7-9 and TRBJ1-6; weak D call: TRBD1 (6 bases). The germline CDR1 and CDR2 sequences are SEHNR and FQNEAQ (reference sequence). The CDR3 is 16 amino acids. V lost 0 bases and J 6 bases, leaving 12 bases between the germline ends. The CDR3 DNA reads TGTGCCAGCAGCTTAGCTAGTCAGGGGTTTAATTCACCCCTCCACTTT. Its protein product is CASSLASQGFNSPLHF.

This chain links TRBV28 with TRBJ2-3; unclear D gene. Germline-derived CDR1 and CDR2 are MDHEN and SYDVKM. Trimming removed 6 bases at V and 7 bases at J, with 8 bases between. The CDR3 extends over 11 amino acids. CDR3 sequence: CASSRPYTQYF. CDR3 nucleotides: TGTGCCAGCAGCCGACCGTATACGCAGTATTTT.

This clone was observed a single time. This chain joins TRBV7-9 and TRBJ2-7; weak D call: TRBD2 (7 bases). CDR1 and CDR2 from the germline V gene are SEHNR and FQNEAQ (reference sequence). The V gene lost 5 bases and the J gene lost 6 bases, with 11 bases spanning the gap. CDR3 length equals 12 residues. The CDR3 nucleotides are TGTGCCAGCAGCGAGGGGGGGACCGAGCAGTACTTC. Its translation is CASSEGGTEQYF.

The rearrangement joins TRBV7-2 to TRBJ2-3; no clear D. Trimming removed 0 bases from V and 3 bases from J, with 13 bases in between. CDR3 length: 16 residues. Germline V CDR1 and CDR2: SGHTA, FQGNSA. CDR3 sequence reads: CASSLALWPETDTQYF. The CDR3 bases are TGTGCCAGCAGCTTAGCTTTATGGCCGGAGACAGATACGCAGTATTTT.

The V gene is TRBV7-9, the J gene TRBJ2-2; D is undetermined. The germline V gene encodes CDR1 SEHNR and CDR2 FQNEAQ (reference sequence). V was pared by 5 bases and J by 0 bases, with 13 bases between. The CDR3 runs 16 residues. The CDR3 protein is CASSPPMSANTGELFF. The CDR3 DNA sequence: TGTGCCAGCAGCCCACCAATGTCTGCGAACACCGGGGAGCTGTTTTTT. The full variable domain, with the rest looked up from reference TRBV7-9 and TRBJ2-2, is DTGVSQNPRHKITKRGQNVTFRCDPISEHNRLYWYRQTLGQGPEFLTYFQNEAQLEKSRLLSDRFSAERPKGSFSTLEIQRTEQGDSAMYLCASSPPMSANTGELFFGEGSRLTVL.

The chain recombines TRBV10-1 with TRBJ2-2; tentatively, D is TRBD1 (5 bases). CDR1 is WNHNN and CDR2 is SYGVQD in the germline V gene (reference sequence). The length of the CDR3 is 17 residues. Trimming shortened V by 0 bases and J by 1 base, and 12 bases separated the two germline ends. The CDR3 region is CASSESGQGLNTGELFF. Written as DNA, the CDR3 is TGCGCCAGCAGTGAGTCGGGGCAGGGATTGAACACCGGGGAGCTGTTTTTT.

The chain recombines TRBV28 with TRBJ1-1; possible D gene TRBD1, 5 bases. This CDR3 has 14 residues. CDR1 and CDR2 (germline): MDHEN, SYDVKM. Between the trimmed V and J ends, which lost 6 bases and 4 bases, there was a span of 15 bases. CDR3 sequence (DNA): TGTGCCAGCAGGGCTTTGGGGGGTGGCACTGAAGCTTTCTTT. Translation: CASRALGGGTEAFF.

The chain employs TRBV7-9 and TRBJ2-1; the D gene could be TRBD1 or TRBD2 (5 bases each). The CDR3 runs to 14 residues. Per the germline V gene, CDR1 is SEHNR and CDR2 is FQNEAQ (reference sequence). Trimming took off 8 bases at V and 6 bases at J, with 17 bases between the two ends. CDR3 residues: CASPGAEKPNEQFF. The CDR3 DNA is TGTGCCAGCCCCGGGGCGGAGAAGCCCAATGAGCAGTTCTTC.

Notes on this clone: The same CDR3 also results from other DNA sequences found in this sample. The chain recombines TRBV7-9 with TRBJ2-7; TRBD1 agrees at 7 bases. Germline CDR1 SEHNR, CDR2 FQNEAQ (reference sequence). The CDR3 totals 13 residues. Trimming removed 2 bases from V and 2 bases from J; junction bases left unmatched: 0. In DNA, the CDR3 is TGTGCCAGCAGCTTAACAGGGGCCTACGAGCAGTACTTC. It translates to CASSLTGAYEQYF.

The chain carries TRBV4-3 and TRBJ2-1; 12 bases are shared with TRBD2. The V segment lost 1 base and the J segment 2 bases; nucleotides outside the gene matches: 3. CDR1 LGHNA and CDR2 YSLEER come from the germline V gene. This CDR3 has 17 amino acids. This CDR3 is CASSQGLAGATYNEQFF. The CDR3 bases are TGCGCCAGCAGCCAAGGACTAGCGGGAGCCACCTACAATGAGCAGTTCTTC.

The table lists this clone with a few counts. Other DNA sequences in the same sample also yield this CDR3. This sequence joins TRBV6-1 and TRBJ1-2; 8 nucleotides match TRBD1. CDR1 is MNHNS and CDR2 is SASEGT in the germline V gene. The V segment lost 1 base and the J segment 5 bases; nucleotides outside the gene matches: 0. The CDR3 runs to 13 residues. CDR3 in DNA: TGTGCCAGCAGTGAAGGGACAGGGTATGGCTACACCTTC. It codes for CASSEGTGYGYTF.

Concerning this clone: The same CDR3 also results from other DNA sequences found in this sample. In DNA, the CDR3 is TGTGCCAGCAGTCTTAGCTCCTACAATGAGCAGTTCTTC. Its protein product is CASSLSSYNEQFF. The V call is TRBV28, the J call TRBJ2-1; D ambiguous. This CDR3 contains 13 residues. Trimming took off 5 bases at V and 0 bases at J, with 5 bases between the two ends. Germline V gene sequence: CDR1 MDHEN, CDR2 SYDVKM.

This clone was detected only once. The chain joins TRBV6-5 to TRBJ2-7; TRBD1 might be the D (6 bases). V dropped 3 bases and J dropped 2 bases, with 11 bases sitting between them. Germline V CDR1 and CDR2: MNHEY, SVGAGI. The CDR3 length is 14 residues. In nucleotides, the CDR3 is TGTGCCAGCAGTTATAATAACAGGGCCTACGAGCAGTACTTC. Protein sequence: CASSYNNRAYEQYF.

This chain uses TRBV9 with TRBJ2-3; TRBD2 matches at 13 bases. Per the germline V gene, CDR1 is SGDLS and CDR2 is YYNGEE. Germline trimming cut 5 bases from V and 0 bases from J; bases unmatched to any gene: 3. This CDR3 is 16 amino acids long. CDR3 nucleotide sequence: TGTGCCAGCAGACGACTAGCGGGGGGCAGCACAGATACGCAGTATTTT. Protein: CASRRLAGGSTDTQYF.

As for this clone: The same CDR3 also results from other DNA sequences found in this sample. This chain joins TRBV18 and TRBJ2-7; 8 bases agree with TRBD1. The CDR3 covers 14 residues. Trimming cost V 2 bases and J 4 bases; bases outside gene matches: 4. The V gene's germline CDR1 is KGHSH and CDR2 LQKENI. The CDR3 DNA reads as TGTGCCAGCTCACCAGGTACAGGGGGTTACGAGCAGTACTTC. Translation: CASSPGTGGYEQYF.